This T cell receptor beta chain was observed in a study of shared T cell receptors in the human thymus. This table comes from immunoSEQ multiplex PCR, and its TCRdb copy is limited to in-frame clones, with some not included. The sample has 700,000 to 750,000 clones, 70% to 90% seen once. These data also featured in a second study, about human thymus T cells. That paper states: Donor material was obtained from healthy Finnish infants undergoing corrective surgery for congenital heart defects. In corrective heart surgery, resections were taken, and these provided the thymus tissue. Gene usage for V and J segments appeared biased in thymic and blood repertoires. The related literature has documented a marked overlap of thymic repertoires among unrelated individuals.

The sequence was collected from a girl in the first two years of life with a congenital heart defect. Sequenced: thymocytes.

In DNA, the CDR3 is TGTGCCAGCAGCTTAGAGGGACTAGCGGCCTACGAGCAGTACTTC. Translated: CASSLEGLAAYEQYF. The chain is built from TRBV7-8 and TRBJ2-7; TRBD2 matches at 11 bases. The CDR3 totals 15 residues. After removal of 1 base from V and 2 bases from J, the junction contained 1 base not matched to a gene. The germline V gene has CDR1 SGHVS and CDR2 FQNEAQ.